This is a list of T cell receptor beta chains from one sample in a study of T-cell reconstitution after alpha-beta-depleted transplantation in children. One entry per CDR3 protein results from TCRdb running MiXCR on the PCR reads. The profile shows under 250,000 distinct CDR3 sequences, 20% to 30% of them singletons. Sequenced here: PBMCs, mostly from graft donor cells, sampled 360 days after TCRalphabeta/CD19-depleted stem cell transplant. The receptors were gathered from a female patient between 2 and 15 years old who had a stem cell transplant for congenital amegakaryocytic thrombocytopenia, so the T cells may come from the graft donor. CDR3s include the opening cysteine and the closing phenylalanine or tryptophan. Fields, in order: J gene, V gene, clone size, D gene, CDR3 DNA, CDR3 protein. D genes are given only for firm matches. Rows give clone size only sometimes, using once, few, many, or a class for an expanded clone.

>TRBJ2-7|TRBV7-9|-|-
TGTGCCAGCTCGAGTAAACTTTACGAGCAGTACTTC
CASSSKLYEQYF
>TRBJ2-3|TRBV6-6|few|-
TGTGCCAGCAGCCGACATGGGCCAGGGGCGCAGTATTTT
CASSRHGPGAQYF
>TRBJ2-1|TRBV7-9|-|-
TGTGCCAGCAGCCAGGCGATGACGGACGAGCAGTTCTTC
CASSQAMTDEQFF
>TRBJ2-3|TRBV20-1|few|-
TGCAGTGCTTGTGGGGGCGGGAGCGTGAGCACAGATACGCAGTATTTT
CSACGGGSVSTDTQYF
>TRBJ2-5|TRBV4-1|few|-
TGCGCCAGCAGCCATCAGTTTAAGCGCCAAGAGACCCAGTACTTC
CASSHQFKRQETQYF
>TRBJ1-2|TRBV29-1|-|-
TGCAGCGTTGCCCCATCCGGAAGGGGCTACACCTTC
CSVAPSGRGYTF
>TRBJ2-5|TRBV3-1|-|-
TGTGCCAGCAGCCAAGTATTCAGCCAAGAGACCCAGTACTTC
CASSQVFSQETQYF
>TRBJ1-1|TRBV5-1|few|-
TGCGCCAGCAGCTGGTCGTATGAGGGGCGGGGGAACACTGAAGCTTTCTTT
CASSWSYEGRGNTEAFF
>TRBJ2-7|TRBV4-1|many|-
TGCGCCAGCAGCCAAGGAGCATACTACGAGCAGTACTTC
CASSQGAYYEQYF
>TRBJ2-5|TRBV3-1|-|-
TGTGCCAGCAGCCAGCGGACGGAAGAGACCCAGTACTTC
CASSQRTEETQYF
>TRBJ2-1|TRBV29-1|few|-
TGCAGCGTTGACACTTCGGAGCAGGGTGGACCCAATGAGCAGTTCTTC
CSVDTSEQGGPNEQFF
>TRBJ2-1|TRBV20-1|many|TRBD1
TGCAGTGCTAGGCCCCGGGACAGGGAGCAGTTCTTC
CSARPRDREQFF
>TRBJ2-1|TRBV30|-|TRBD2
TGTGCCTGGAGTAAGGGACTAGCAAGGAATGAGCAGTTCTTC
CAWSKGLARNEQFF
>TRBJ2-1|TRBV4-2|-|TRBD2
TGTGCCAGCAGCCAACTAGCGGGAGGAGTCGATGAGCAGTTCTTC
CASSQLAGGVDEQFF
>TRBJ2-3|TRBV12-3/TRBV12-4|-|-
TGTGCCAGCAGACAGGCCGCGAGCACAGATACGCAGTATTTT
CASRQAASTDTQYF
>TRBJ2-6|TRBV20-1|-|TRBD2
TGCAGTGCTAGGGGAGGGCAGTCGAGCTCTGGGGCCAACGTCCTGACTTTC
CSARGGQSSSGANVLTF
>TRBJ1-6|TRBV12-3/TRBV12-4|-|-
TGTGCCAGCAGTCTTTTGGGCCCCGGGCATTCACCCCTCCACTTT
CASSLLGPGHSPLHF
>TRBJ2-4|TRBV15|-|TRBD2
TGTGCCACCAGCAGAGGGGATGCGGCGGGGGACAAAAACATTCAGTACTTC
CATSRGDAAGDKNIQYF
>TRBJ2-3|TRBV20-1|-|-
TGCAGTGCTTTTTCAGGTTCAGATACGCAGTATTTT
CSAFSGSDTQYF
>TRBJ1-2|TRBV18|many|TRBD1
TGTGCCAGCTCACCGACAGGGCGAAGCTACACCTTC
CASSPTGRSYTF
>TRBJ1-6|TRBV6-5|-|-
TGTGCCAGCACCCCCCGGGGCGGTGATTCACCCCTCCACTTT
CASTPRGGDSPLHF
>TRBJ1-6|TRBV20-1|few|-
TGCAGTGCTAGTACTTGGGGAGGGACAAAAAGTTCACCCCTCCACTTT
CSASTWGGTKSSPLHF
>TRBJ1-1|TRBV7-8|-|-
TGTGCCAGCAGCTGGGGCAGTTCCCAAACTTTT
CASSWGSSQTF
>TRBJ1-4|TRBV6-5|few|-
TGTGCCAGCAGTTACGGAAACGGAGGGGATGAAAAACTGTTTTTT
CASSYGNGGDEKLFF
>TRBJ2-1|TRBV12-3/TRBV12-4|many|-
TGTGCCAGCAGTAGTGGGCCTGAGCAGTTCTTC
CASSSGPEQFF
>TRBJ2-5|TRBV4-1|few|-
TGCGCCAGCAGCCAAGACTGGAGGCAAGAGACCCAGTACTTC
CASSQDWRQETQYF
>TRBJ2-7|TRBV21-1|-|-
TGTGCCAGCAAGGTATCGACGAGCTCCTACGAGCAGTACTTC
CASKVSTSSYEQYF
>TRBJ1-2|TRBV9|-|-
TGTGCCAGCAGCGTAGGTACCTCTTCAAACCATGGCTACACCTTC
CASSVGTSSNHGYTF
>TRBJ2-7|TRBV20-1|-|TRBD2
TGCAGTGCTAGAGTAGCGGGACGACCTACCTACGAGCAGTACTTC
CSARVAGRPTYEQYF
>TRBJ2-2|TRBV2|-|-
TGTGCCAGCACCGAGGGCCCGATCCTGAACACCGGGGAGCTGTTTTTT
CASTEGPILNTGELFF
>TRBJ1-2|TRBV7-2|few|-
TGTGCCAGCAGCTTTAGGACCGGGACAAGGGACTATGGCTACACCTTC
CASSFRTGTRDYGYTF
>TRBJ2-2|TRBV6-1|-|-
TGTGCCAGCAGAGGGGTCGTTTATGTAGAGGCGAACACCGGGGAGCTGTTTTTT
CASRGVVYVEANTGELFF
>TRBJ1-2|TRBV7-2|-|-
TGTGCCAGCAGCTCCGGACGGTATGGCTACACCTTC
CASSSGRYGYTF
>TRBJ2-2|TRBV7-2|once|-
TGTGCCAGCAGCCGGACAGGCGGGAGCGGGGAGCTGTTTTTT
CASSRTGGSGELFF
>TRBJ2-3|TRBV7-9|few|TRBD2
TGTGCCAGCAGCCTAATAGCCTTCACGGGAGGGAGAGATACGCAGTATTTT
CASSLIAFTGGRDTQYF
>TRBJ1-6|TRBV12-3/TRBV12-4|-|-
TGTGCCAGCAGTTTAGAAGCAGATTCACCCCTCCACTTT
CASSLEADSPLHF
>TRBJ2-3|TRBV27|few|-
TGTGCCAGCAGCCCGATGTACTTGTCCACAGATACGCAGTATTTT
CASSPMYLSTDTQYF
>TRBJ2-1|TRBV27|-|TRBD1
TGTGCCAGCAGTCGACAGGGGATGGATGAGCAGTTCTTC
CASSRQGMDEQFF
>TRBJ2-1|TRBV14|few|-
TGTGCCAGCAGCCAAGAGAGGACGGGAGAGCAGTTCTTC
CASSQERTGEQFF
>TRBJ2-2|TRBV30|-|-
TGTGCCTACCCTCGGAAGGCGAACACCGGGGAGCTGTTTTTT
CAYPRKANTGELFF
>TRBJ2-2|TRBV28|few|TRBD2
TGTGCCAGCAGTTTGGGGCGGGGGACTTTAATCGGGGAGCTGTTTTTT
CASSLGRGTLIGELFF
>TRBJ2-1|TRBV9|-|TRBD1
TGTGCCAGCAGCAAGCAGGGACAGACGAAGGACAATGAGCAGTTCTTC
CASSKQGQTKDNEQFF
>TRBJ2-1|TRBV5-1|-|-
TGCGCCAGCAGCCCGCGGGCGGGCGATGAGCAGTTCTTC
CASSPRAGDEQFF
>TRBJ2-7|TRBV7-2|-|-
TGTGCCAGCAGCTTATCCCCAGGAGGGCAGTACTTC
CASSLSPGGQYF
>TRBJ2-7|TRBV7-9|few|-
TGTGCCAGCAGCTCCCAACGCGCAGACAGGGGAGGGCACGAGCAGTACTTC
CASSSQRADRGGHEQYF
>TRBJ2-5|TRBV12-3/TRBV12-4|-|TRBD2
TGTGCCATCAGCTTACGGTCTAGCGGGGGGAGGTCAGAGACCCAGTACTTC
CAISLRSSGGRSETQYF
>TRBJ1-1|TRBV28|-|TRBD1
TGTGCCAGCACCCGTGGGGCAAACAGGGGGAGGTCTGAAGCTTTCTTT
CASTRGANRGRSEAFF
>TRBJ2-3|TRBV29-1|-|-
TGCAGCGTTGAAGGAGGGTTCTCAGATACGCAGTATTTT
CSVEGGFSDTQYF
>TRBJ2-5|TRBV18|-|-
TGTGCCAGCTCAGCTTCAGAATTGGAGACCCAGTACTTC
CASSASELETQYF
>TRBJ2-1|TRBV11-2|-|TRBD2
TGTGCCAGCAGCTTAGTCTCGCGGGGGGCAAACAATGAGCAGTTCTTC
CASSLVSRGANNEQFF
>TRBJ1-1|TRBV28|-|TRBD1
TGTGCCAGCAGCACGGACAGGGCGAAAGCTTTCTTT
CASSTDRAKAFF
>TRBJ2-3|TRBV7-2|-|-
TGTGCCAGCAGCCCCAGGGGGGGGCCTAGCACAGATACGCAGTATTTT
CASSPRGGPSTDTQYF
>TRBJ2-2|TRBV14|-|-
TGTGCCAGCAGCCCACGGGGACACACCGGGGAGCTGTTTTTT
CASSPRGHTGELFF
>TRBJ2-7|TRBV7-8|many|-
TGTGCCAGCAGCTTAGAAGTCCGGACCTACGAGCAGTACTTC
CASSLEVRTYEQYF
>TRBJ1-5|TRBV4-3|few|TRBD1
TGCGCCAGCAGCCAAGAAGCAGGGGGCGGACAGCCCCAGCATTTT
CASSQEAGGGQPQHF
>TRBJ2-1|TRBV15|-|-
TGTGCCACCAGCAGAGACAGGTATTCCTACAATGAGCAGTTCTTC
CATSRDRYSYNEQFF